This T cell receptor (beta chain) was identified during a study of blood T cells in healthy people across ages (dated by TCRdb to between 2014 and 2017). For the study in its entirety: Template switching captured roughly one uniquely barcoded TCR beta cDNA molecule per two T cells in model experiments. To avoid experimental bias, donors of different ages were spread randomly across the sequencing lanes. Using deep sequencing normalized with unique cDNA molecular identifiers, the study measured how TCR beta repertoire diversity changes with age. Donors were grouped into four age groups: young (average roughly 17 years), middle-aged (39), aged (around 56) and long-lived (less than 85). Two additional independent replicas of 1 million unique cDNA reads from the same blood draw were analyzed for two donors (one aged 18 to 30 and one aged 80 or older). Study-wide findings and limitations: Observed TCR beta diversity correlated strongly with the percentage of naive T cells measured by flow cytometry. Estimates of total diversity based on one million sequenced T cells were considered lower bounds and underestimates. Because the CMV infection status of the donors was unknown, age-related changes in expanded clonotypes may potentially have been confounded. Observed TCR beta diversity per million T cells fell roughly linearly with age, and a significant reduction was already apparent by age roughly 40. Compared with the aged group, more naive CD4+ T cells, fewer expanded clones and increased TCR diversity were shown by the long-lived group, suggesting age selection. Bulk unsorted PBMC profiling prevented conclusive comparison of naive and antigen-experienced compartments.

Library preparation employed 5' RACE. Sequencing instrument: Illumina HiSeq 2500. A second PCR of roughly 6 to 12 cycles was run with a J-beta primer mix and a sample-barcoded 5' primer. Each TCR beta cDNA molecule received a unique molecular identifier from a template-switch 5' adaptor carrying 12 random nucleotides. At least 3 million CDR3-containing paired-end reads were obtained from each sample. All of the RNA was converted into first-strand cDNA using the Mint cDNA synthesis kit, with a TRBC-specific oligonucleotide serving as the primer. All cDNA was treated with uracil-DNA glycosylase and then went through a first 18-cycle PCR with the universal primers M1SS and BC2_uni_R. Per the original workflow: Normalization of each sample was performed by random selection of 1 million high-quality reads, each carrying a distinct molecular identifier. Instead of being binned into consensus sequences, reads with shared molecular identifiers were discarded. CDR3 identification, clonotype clustering and error correction used MiTCR with a Q25 quality threshold and the strictest error-elimination algorithm. A nonparametric unseen species model with Euler transformation was used to estimate lower-bound total TCR beta diversity. Starting from the raw public reads, TCRdb applied fastp trimming at Q25, assembled clones with MiXCR and retained in-frame beta chains. Under each unique CDR3 protein, matching rows form one entry showing the most common genes and DNA. The V and J calls follow TCRdb's processing rather than the paper's. In this sample the table shows about 780,000 distinct CDR3 sequences, less than 60% of which occur a single time. 18% of the sample rests with the top ten.

Systemically healthy Caucasian individuals from Russia, 39 in total and aged about 6 to 90 years, were included as donors. About 10 milliliters of peripheral blood were collected from each donor into EDTA-treated Vacutainer tubes. Ficoll-Paque density-gradient centrifugation was used to isolate PBMCs, with at least 6.5 million per sample. Trizol reagent was used to extract total RNA from the PBMCs, yielding at least 5.5 micrograms per sample. For every donor, an aliquot of PBMCs went through flow cytometry to measure the percentages of naive CD45RAhigh/CD27high T cells. The CDR3 spans 15 residues, from the cysteine through the phenylalanine. The CDR3 DNA has 45 bases and is translated from base 1. Relative to germline, V is 2 bases shorter and J is 2 bases shorter, with 12 bases between their ends. This clonotype was seen repeatedly, ten times or more. It has no known antigen specificity. Per-nucleotide qualities are absent, and no much larger clonotype sits a single base away.

Sequencing used blood. The rearranged chain carries TRBV12-3 or TRBV12-4 and TRBJ2-5; no D gene call is confident. The source is an elderly man in good health. The CDR3 sequence is CASSLLVSSQETQYF. The nucleotides are TGTGCCAGCAGTTTATTGGTGTCTTCACAAGAGACCCAGTACTTC.